The entry that follows covers one T cell receptor (beta chain) sequence. Method: immunoSEQ multiplex PCR; TCRdb's copy keeps in-frame clones and lacks some. The sample contains 250,000 or so clones, roughly 85% of which appear only once. The data derive from a study of blood T cell repertoires in COVID-19. Study-level background: COVID-19 samples collected from the United States, Italy and Spain covered acute and convalescent phases.

Germline CDR1 is PRHDT and CDR2 is FYEKMQ (reference sequence). V was shortened by 3 bases and J by 2 bases, with 10 bases between the two germline ends. The CDR3 runs to 14 residues. The study recruited exposed participants who had met a COVID-19 case within 2 weeks before entry. The V call is TRBV13, the J call TRBJ2-5; tentative D call: TRBD1 (6 bases). This TCR was recovered from a woman aged 35 to 49 who had been exposed to COVID-19. Sequenced input: PBMCs or T cells enriched from blood (not recorded which). CDR3 sequence (DNA): TGTGCCAGCAGCTTCCCGGGACAACAAGAGACCCAGTACTTC. It specifies CASSFPGQQETQYF.